This T cell receptor (beta chain) is drawn from a study of blood T cell repertoires in COVID-19. Background on the study: The United States, Italy and Spain were the sources of the acute and convalescent COVID-19 samples.

Data came from immunoSEQ multiplex PCR; TCRdb stores just in-frame clones and leaves some out. The sample lists tens of thousands of clones, 89% occurring once. The Seattle site enrolled patients during active infection and followed them longitudinally. This clone appeared a few times. The CDR3 has 12 amino acids. Germline CDR1 is MGHDK and CDR2 is SYGVNS. V shed 8 bases, J shed 3 bases, and the junction held 4 bases outside the gene matches. This receptor was taken from a woman aged 55 to 70 with COVID-19, enrolled during active disease. The sample was peripheral blood. V gene TRBV25-1 combines with J gene TRBJ2-7; 7 bases fit TRBD2. The CDR3 sequence: CASGRGLYEQYF. DNA for the CDR3: TGTGCCAGCGGGAGGGGCCTCTACGAGCAGTACTTC.